Given below is one T cell receptor beta chain in context. This CDR3 region has 16 residues. Trimming cost V 0 bases and J 8 bases, with 18 bases left between them. The germline gives CDR1 SGHRS, CDR2 YFSETQ. The assay was immunoSEQ multiplex PCR, and TCRdb's table has in-frame clones only and misses some. The table has tens of thousands of clones, approximately 89% seen once. This entry is derived from a study of control samples from healthy donors and cancer patients. This chain connects TRBV5-1 to TRBJ2-1; a possible D gene is TRBD1 (5 bases). The clonotype was recovered from a man in his forties or fifties in good health. Material: blood. CDR3 region: CASSLASRGSRDEQFF. As DNA, the CDR3 is TGCGCCAGCAGCTTGGCCTCAAGGGGTTCTAGGGATGAGCAGTTCTTC.